A selection of T cell receptor beta chains follows, all from one sample in a study of cytomegalovirus exposure and HLA in healthy donors. Clones were sequenced by immunoSEQ multiplex PCR, and TCRdb holds only the in-frame ones, with some missing. The repertoire has some 200,000 clones, around 86% of them found once; the top ten carry roughly 1.6%. The sequenced material came from PBMCs. These receptors all stem from a man aged 50 to 60 in good health and CMV-seronegative. Each CDR3 is given with its conserved first and last residue. A D gene is named only where the DNA matches it firmly. Some rows have no size entry. The others give once, few or many, or a class for an expanded clone.

CDR3nt | CDR3aa | j_gene | d_gene | abundance | v_gene
TGTGCCAGCCGGGGAACTAGCGGAGGAAATGAGCAGTTCTTC | CASRGTSGGNEQFF | TRBJ2-1 | TRBD2 | . | TRBV7-2
TGTGCCAGCAGCTTAGGGGGCGGGGGGGCCACTGAAGCTTTCTTT | CASSLGGGGATEAFF | TRBJ1-1 | . | . | TRBV7-8
TGTGCCAGTAAATCCGGGACTAGCACCAACAATGAGCAGTTCTTC | CASKSGTSTNNEQFF | TRBJ2-1 | TRBD2 | . | TRBV19
TGTGCCAGCAGCCCTCAAGAGCTAGCGGGAGCGTTGAATGAGCAGTTCTTC | CASSPQELAGALNEQFF | TRBJ2-1 | TRBD2 | . | TRBV9
TGTGCCAGCAGCACACAGGGGAACTCTGGAAACACCATATATTTT | CASSTQGNSGNTIYF | TRBJ1-3 | TRBD1 | . | TRBV5-4
TGTGCCAGCAGTTACTCGTCCCAGGGGGACCCTGAAGCTTTCTTT | CASSYSSQGDPEAFF | TRBJ1-1 | TRBD1 | . | TRBV6-6
TGTGCCAGCAGCCCCCGAGGGAGAGGAAAACTGTTTTTT | CASSPRGRGKLFF | TRBJ1-4 | . | . | TRBV5-6
TGTGCCAGCAGTGAATTCAGGGAGGAGGGCTACACCTTC | CASSEFREEGYTF | TRBJ1-2 | . | . | TRBV25-1
TGTGCCAGCAGTGCCCGACAGGGTTCTAATGAAAAACTGTTTTTT | CASSARQGSNEKLFF | TRBJ1-4 | TRBD1 | . | TRBV27
TGTGCCAGCAGCCCCCATAGCGGGAGCCTTTACAATGAGCAGTTCTTC | CASSPHSGSLYNEQFF | TRBJ2-1 | TRBD2 | once | TRBV7-9
TGTGCCAGCAGTGGAGACTACAATGAGCAGTTCTTC | CASSGDYNEQFF | TRBJ2-1 | . | . | TRBV2
TGTGCCTGGAGTTTGAGACAGGGGGCTAGAGATACGCAGTATTTT | CAWSLRQGARDTQYF | TRBJ2-3 | TRBD1 | once | TRBV30
TGTGCAAGTCGATCCGCCTTATATACCGGGACAGGAGTCTACGAGCAGTACTTC | CASRSALYTGTGVYEQYF | TRBJ2-7 | . | . | TRBV12-2
TGTGCCTGGAGTGGCCAGGGCTACGAGCAGTACTTC | CAWSGQGYEQYF | TRBJ2-7 | . | . | TRBV30
TGTGCCAGCAAAAGATCGGGGGGTTCCAACAATGAGCAGTTCTTC | CASKRSGGSNNEQFF | TRBJ2-1 | TRBD2 | . | TRBV28